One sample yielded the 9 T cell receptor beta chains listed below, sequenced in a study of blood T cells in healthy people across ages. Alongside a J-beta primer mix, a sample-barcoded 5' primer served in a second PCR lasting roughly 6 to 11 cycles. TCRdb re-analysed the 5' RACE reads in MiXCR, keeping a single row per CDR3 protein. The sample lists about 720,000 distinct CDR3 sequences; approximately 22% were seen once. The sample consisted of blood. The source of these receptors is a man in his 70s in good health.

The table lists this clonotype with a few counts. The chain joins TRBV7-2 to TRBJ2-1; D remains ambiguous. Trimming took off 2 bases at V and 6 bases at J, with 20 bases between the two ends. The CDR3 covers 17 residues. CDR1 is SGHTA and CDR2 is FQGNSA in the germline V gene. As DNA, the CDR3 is TGTGCCAGCAGCTTATCCCACGGCCAACTTCTTGGCAATGAGCAGTTCTTC. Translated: CASSLSHGQLLGNEQFF.

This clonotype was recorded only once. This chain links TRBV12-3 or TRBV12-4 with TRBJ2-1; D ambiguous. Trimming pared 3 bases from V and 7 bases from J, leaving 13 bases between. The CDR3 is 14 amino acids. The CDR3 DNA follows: TGTGCCAGCAGTTTCCTAAGTATGGGGAATGAGCAGTTCTTC. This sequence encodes CASSFLSMGNEQFF.

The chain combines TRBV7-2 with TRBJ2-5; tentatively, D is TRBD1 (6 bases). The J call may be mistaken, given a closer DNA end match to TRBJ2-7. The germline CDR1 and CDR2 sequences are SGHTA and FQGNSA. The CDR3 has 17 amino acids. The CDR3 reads CASSLDRSGLGSYEQYF. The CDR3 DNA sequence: TGTGCCAGCAGCCTCGACAGGTCTGGTTTAGGCTCCTACGAGCAGTACTTC.

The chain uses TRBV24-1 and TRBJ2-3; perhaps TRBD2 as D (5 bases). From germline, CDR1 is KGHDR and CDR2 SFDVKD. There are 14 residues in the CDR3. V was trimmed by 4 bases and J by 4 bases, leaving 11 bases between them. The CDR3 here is CATSERVEADTQYF. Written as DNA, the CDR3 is TGTGCCACCAGTGAGCGTGTGGAGGCAGATACGCAGTATTTT.

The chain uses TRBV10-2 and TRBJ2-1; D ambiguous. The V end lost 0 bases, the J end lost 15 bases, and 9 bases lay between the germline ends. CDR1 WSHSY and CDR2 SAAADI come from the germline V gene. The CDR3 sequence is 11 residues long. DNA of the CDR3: TGCGCCAGCAGTGAGTCCGTTCATGCGTTCTTC. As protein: CASSESVHAFF.

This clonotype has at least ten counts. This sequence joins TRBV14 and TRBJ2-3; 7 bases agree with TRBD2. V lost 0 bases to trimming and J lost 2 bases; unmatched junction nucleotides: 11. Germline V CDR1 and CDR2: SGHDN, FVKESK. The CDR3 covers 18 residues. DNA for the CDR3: TGTGCCAGCAGCCAAGATTTTAGGGTCCGGGGGGTCACAGATACGCAGTATTTT. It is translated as CASSQDFRVRGVTDTQYF. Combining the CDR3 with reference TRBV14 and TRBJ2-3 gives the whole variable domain EAGVTQFPSHSVIEKGQTVTLRCDPISGHDNLYWYRRVMGKEIKFLLHFVKESKQDESGMPNNRFLAERTGGTYSTLKVQPAELEDSGVYFCASSQDFRVRGVTDTQYFGPGTRLTVL.

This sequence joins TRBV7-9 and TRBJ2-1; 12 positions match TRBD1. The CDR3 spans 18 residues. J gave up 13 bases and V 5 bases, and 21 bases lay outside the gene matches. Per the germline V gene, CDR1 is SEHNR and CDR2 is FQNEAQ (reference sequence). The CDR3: CASSIEVILGDRGRTQFF. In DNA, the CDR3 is TGTGCCAGCAGCATAGAGGTTATCTTAGGGGACAGGGGGCGAACACAGTTCTTC.

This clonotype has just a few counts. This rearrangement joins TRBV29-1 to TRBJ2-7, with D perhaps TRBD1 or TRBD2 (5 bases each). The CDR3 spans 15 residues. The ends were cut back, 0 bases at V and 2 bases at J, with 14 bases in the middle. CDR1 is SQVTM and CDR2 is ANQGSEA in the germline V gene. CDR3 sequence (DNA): TGCAGCGTTGAAGATCGGGGCAGGGCAACCTACGAGCAGTACTTC. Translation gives CSVEDRGRATYEQYF.

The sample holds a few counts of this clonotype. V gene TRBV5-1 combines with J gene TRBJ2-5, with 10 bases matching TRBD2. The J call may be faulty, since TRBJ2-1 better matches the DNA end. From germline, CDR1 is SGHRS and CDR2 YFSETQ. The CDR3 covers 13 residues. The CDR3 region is CASRAGGSDEQFF. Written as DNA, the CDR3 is TGCGCCAGTAGAGCGGGGGGGTCGGATGAGCAGTTCTTC.